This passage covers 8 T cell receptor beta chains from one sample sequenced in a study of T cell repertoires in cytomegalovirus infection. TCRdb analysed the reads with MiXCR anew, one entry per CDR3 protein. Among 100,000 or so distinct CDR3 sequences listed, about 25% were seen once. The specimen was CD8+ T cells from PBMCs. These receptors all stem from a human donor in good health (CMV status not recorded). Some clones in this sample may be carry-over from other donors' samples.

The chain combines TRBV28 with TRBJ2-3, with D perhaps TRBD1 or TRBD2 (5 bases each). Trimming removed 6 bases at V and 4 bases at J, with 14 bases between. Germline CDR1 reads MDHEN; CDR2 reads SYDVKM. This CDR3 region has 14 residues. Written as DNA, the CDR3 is TGTGCCAGCAGGGATAGCAGAGGGGCAGATACGCAGTATTTT. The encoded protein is CASRDSRGADTQYF.

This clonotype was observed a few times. The CDR3 protein is CASSLRSYEQYF. As DNA, the CDR3 is TGTGCCAGCAGCTTAAGATCCTACGAGCAGTACTTC. The chain uses TRBV7-9 and TRBJ2-7; D gene uncertain. This CDR3 region has 12 residues. The germline gives CDR1 SEHNR, CDR2 FQNEAQ (reference sequence). The V gene lost 2 bases and the J gene lost 1 base, with 3 bases spanning the gap.

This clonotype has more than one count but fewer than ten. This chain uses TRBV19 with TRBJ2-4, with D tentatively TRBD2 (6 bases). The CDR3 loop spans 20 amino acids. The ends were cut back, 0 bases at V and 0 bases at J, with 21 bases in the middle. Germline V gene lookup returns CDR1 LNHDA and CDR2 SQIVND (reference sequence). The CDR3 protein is CASSIDVITRRASAKNIQYF. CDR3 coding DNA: TGTGCCAGTAGTATAGATGTCATCACCCGGAGGGCCTCAGCCAAAAACATTCAGTACTTC.

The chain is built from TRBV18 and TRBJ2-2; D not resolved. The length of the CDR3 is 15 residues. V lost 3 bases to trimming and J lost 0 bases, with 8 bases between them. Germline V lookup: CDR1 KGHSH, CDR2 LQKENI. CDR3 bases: TGTGCCAGCTCACCCCGGACCGCGAACACCGGGGAGCTGTTTTTT. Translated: CASSPRTANTGELFF.

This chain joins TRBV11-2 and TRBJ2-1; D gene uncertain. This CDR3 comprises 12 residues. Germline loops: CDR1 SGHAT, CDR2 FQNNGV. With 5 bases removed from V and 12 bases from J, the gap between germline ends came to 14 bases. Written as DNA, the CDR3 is TGTGCCAGCAGCACCCCGACTGGCTGGCAGTTCTTC. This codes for CASSTPTGWQFF.

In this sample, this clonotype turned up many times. The CDR3 sequence: CASSLFQGAYEQYF. In DNA, the CDR3 is TGTGCCAGCAGCTTATTTCAGGGGGCCTACGAGCAGTACTTC. The rearrangement links TRBV7-2 to TRBJ2-7, with 7 bases matching TRBD1. There are 14 residues in the CDR3. V shed 2 bases, J shed 2 bases, and the junction held 3 bases outside the gene matches. From germline, CDR1 is SGHTA and CDR2 FQGNSA.

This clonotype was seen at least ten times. This CDR3 reads CASHGGGLRRPYNEQFF. The CDR3 coding sequence is TGTGCCAGCCACGGGGGGGGTTTAAGACGGCCCTACAATGAGCAGTTCTTC. The chain employs TRBV27 and TRBJ2-1; 8 bases match TRBD2. Germline V gene sequence: CDR1 MNHEY, CDR2 SMNVEV (reference sequence). Trimming cost V 8 bases and J 2 bases; bases outside gene matches: 14. The CDR3 is 17 residues long.

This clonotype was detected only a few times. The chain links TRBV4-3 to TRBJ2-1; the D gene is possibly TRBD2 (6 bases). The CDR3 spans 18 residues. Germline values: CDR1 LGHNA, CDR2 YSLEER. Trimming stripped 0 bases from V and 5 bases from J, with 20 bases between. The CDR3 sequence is CASSQDDIAASADNEQFF. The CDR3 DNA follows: TGCGCCAGCAGCCAAGATGATATCGCGGCTAGCGCAGACAATGAGCAGTTCTTC.